What follows are 23 T cell receptor beta chains derived from one specimen sequenced in a study of T-cell memory formation after mild COVID-19. TCRdb ran MiXCR on the 5' RACE reads and lists one entry per CDR3 protein. The sample includes about 260,000 distinct CDR3 sequences, roughly 16% of them seen just once. The sequencing input was PBMCs or a T cell subset sorted from them (not recorded which). The receptor set was obtained from a man aged 18 to 30 who had mild COVID-19 (a few samples of this study predate the infection). Cell type and time point are not known.

This clonotype was detected a few times. The chain recombines TRBV29-1 with TRBJ2-3; tentative D call: TRBD2 (5 bases). V dropped 3 bases and J dropped 2 bases, with 21 bases sitting between them. The CDR3 length is 17 residues. Germline V gene lookup returns CDR1 SQVTM and CDR2 ANQGSEA. CDR3 loop: CSVDSYGVPGITDTQYF. CDR3 sequence (DNA): TGCAGCGTTGATTCTTATGGGGTACCCGGGATCACAGATACGCAGTATTTT.

The V call is TRBV6-5, the J call TRBJ2-7, with 8 nucleotides matching TRBD1. CDR1 is MNHEY, CDR2 SVGAGI, per germline. The V segment lost 2 bases and the J segment 5 bases; nucleotides outside the gene matches: 2. This CDR3 comprises 13 residues. The CDR3 sequence is CASSYRQGNEQYF. The CDR3 nucleotides are TGTGCCAGCAGTTACCGACAGGGGAACGAGCAGTACTTC.

The chain has TRBV12-3 or TRBV12-4 and TRBJ1-4, with a tentative D call TRBD1 (5 bases). V lost 6 bases, J lost 8 bases, and 10 bases lay in between. The CDR3 loop spans 12 amino acids. The CDR3 is CASSYRGEKLFF. DNA for the CDR3: TGTGCCAGCAGCTACCGGGGCGAAAAACTGTTTTTT.

The chain uses TRBV5-1 and TRBJ1-1; D not resolved. CDR1 is SGHRS, CDR2 YFSETQ, per germline. V lost 4 bases and J lost 1, with 11 bases in between. The CDR3 length is 14 residues. DNA for the CDR3: TGCGCCAGCAGCCGGCCCTCGGGGAACACTGAAGCTTTCTTT. Translation gives CASSRPSGNTEAFF.

The J gene is TRBJ2-1, the V gene TRBV3-1; D possibly corresponds to TRBD2 (6 bases). Trimming removed 4 bases at V and 0 bases at J, with 19 bases between. Germline CDR1 LGHDT, CDR2 YNNKEL (reference sequence). This CDR3 spans 18 amino acids. The CDR3 here is CASSRRASVGSSYNEQFF. CDR3 in DNA: TGTGCCAGCAGCCGGCGGGCTAGCGTCGGGAGCTCCTACAATGAGCAGTTCTTC.

This clonotype was counted a single time. The genes are TRBV11-2 and TRBJ1-2, with a possible D match to TRBD1 (6 bases). Trimming removed 5 bases from V and 7 bases from J, with 14 bases in between. The CDR3 has 13 residues. Germline CDR1 and CDR2: SGHAT and FQNNGV. CDR3 in amino acids: CASSPGDSSGYTF. The CDR3 DNA reads as TGTGCCAGCAGCCCAGGGGATAGCTCTGGCTACACCTTC.

This chain connects TRBV6-2 or TRBV6-3 to TRBJ1-5; D remains unclear. The CDR3 totals 14 residues. Trimming took off 2 bases at V and 0 bases at J, with 5 bases between the two ends. Germline V gene lookup returns CDR1 MNHEY and CDR2 SVGEGT. The CDR3 coding sequence is TGTGCCAGCAGTTACGGCTATAGCAATCAGCCCCAGCATTTT. Protein product: CASSYGYSNQPQHF.

The chain uses TRBV5-1 and TRBJ1-4; unclear D gene. The CDR3 has 14 residues. The germline V gene encodes CDR1 SGHRS and CDR2 YFSETQ. V was shortened by 7 bases and J by 8 bases, with 18 bases between the two germline ends. CDR3 in amino acids: CASGLLGIGEKLFF. Here the CDR3 DNA reads TGCGCCAGCGGCCTTCTTGGGATTGGGGAAAAACTGTTTTTT.

CDR3 nucleotide sequence: TGTGCCAGCAGCTTGAGGCCAGACCTCTACGAGCAGTACTTC. Translating gives CASSLRPDLYEQYF. The chain couples TRBV5-4 to TRBJ2-7; D unclear. CDR3 size: 14 residues. V gave up 1 base and J gave up 3 bases, with 11 bases separating them. Germline V gene lookup returns CDR1 SGHNT and CDR2 YYREEE (reference sequence).

In this sample, this clonotype turned up a few times. The chain employs TRBV5-1 and TRBJ2-7, with TRBD1 as a possible D gene (6 bases). V lost 0 bases to trimming and J lost 4 bases, with 23 bases between them. The germline gives CDR1 SGHRS, CDR2 YFSETQ. The CDR3 consists of 18 residues. The CDR3 sequence is CASSLEPRITHRVYEQYV. DNA of the CDR3: TGCGCCAGCAGCTTGGAGCCCCGAATCACCCACAGGGTATACGAGCAGTACGTC.

This clonotype came up many times. The chain links TRBV7-9 to TRBJ1-1, with D perhaps matching TRBD1 (5 bases). The CDR3 is 13 amino acids. The V end lost 6 bases, the J end lost 1 base, and 9 bases lay between the germline ends. In germline, CDR1 is SEHNR, CDR2 FQNEAQ (reference sequence). CDR3 loop: CASSSGGNTEAFF. CDR3 sequence (DNA): TGTGCCAGCAGTTCCGGGGGGAACACTGAAGCTTTCTTT.

The table lists this clonotype with a few counts. The chain links TRBV10-2 to TRBJ2-7; D is unclear. From germline, CDR1 is WSHSY and CDR2 SAAADI. The CDR3 spans 13 residues. Trimming took off 3 bases at V and 3 bases at J, with 9 bases between the two ends. CDR3 in DNA: TGCGCCAGCAGTGACGGTGTTTTCTACGAGCAGTACGTC. Its protein is CASSDGVFYEQYV.

The chain uses TRBV5-1 and TRBJ2-7; D may match TRBD1 or TRBD2 (5 bases each). This CDR3 comprises 14 residues. CDR1 and CDR2 (germline): SGHRS, YFSETQ. V gave up 4 bases and J gave up 3 bases, with 14 bases separating them. CDR3 amino acids: CASSPRGQGYEQYV. CDR3 in DNA: TGCGCCAGCAGCCCGCGAGGGCAGGGCTACGAGCAGTACGTC.

The CDR3 DNA reads TGTGCCAGCAGCCAGGCCAGAGACAGACCTCAGTACTTC. Protein sequence: CASSQARDRPQYF. The rearrangement uses TRBV6-2 or TRBV6-3 and TRBJ2-4; D is perhaps TRBD1 (5 bases). This CDR3 spans 13 amino acids. Germline values: CDR1 MNHEY, CDR2 SVGEGT. V lost 6 bases and J lost 12, with 18 bases in between.

This clonotype was detected only a few times. The gene calls are TRBV9 and TRBJ1-6, with 8 bases aligning to TRBD1. The ends lost 0 bases at V and 10 bases at J; junction bases unmatched: 6. The CDR3 spans 15 residues. Germline V gene sequence: CDR1 SGDLS, CDR2 YYNGEE. CDR3 region: CASSVAPTGESPLHF. The DNA of the CDR3 is TGTGCCAGCAGCGTAGCCCCGACAGGGGAGTCACCCCTCCACTTT.

This clonotype came up a few times. The rearrangement links TRBV20-1 to TRBJ1-2, with D uncertain. The CDR3 length is 12 residues. Trimming pared 3 bases from V and 5 bases from J, leaving 10 bases between. Germline V gene data show CDR1 as DFQATT and CDR2 as SNEGSKA (reference sequence). The CDR3 loop reads CSASRRHYGYTF. The CDR3 coding sequence is TGCAGTGCTAGTAGACGGCATTATGGCTACACCTTC.

This clonotype was seen ten or more times. The chain couples TRBV4-1 to TRBJ1-5; tentative D call: TRBD1 (6 bases). The CDR3 runs to 15 residues. Germline V CDR1 and CDR2: MGHRA, YSYEKL. The germline V and J ends were trimmed by 0 bases and 7 bases, with 13 bases remaining between them. The DNA for the CDR3 is TGCGCCAGCAGCCAAGAAGGGGGGGGACGACAGCCCCAGCATTTT. Its translation is CASSQEGGGRQPQHF.

This clonotype was found a few times. This chain uses TRBV3-1 with TRBJ2-2; weak D call: TRBD1 (5 bases). This CDR3 spans 12 amino acids. Trimming removed 0 bases from V and 9 bases from J, with 5 bases in between. Per the germline V gene, CDR1 is LGHDT and CDR2 is YNNKEL (reference sequence). The CDR3 spells CASSQEDRELFF. The CDR3 DNA follows: TGTGCCAGCAGCCAAGAGGACAGGGAGCTGTTTTTT. The whole variable domain, filled in from reference TRBV3-1 and TRBJ2-2, reads DTAVSQTPKYLVTQMGNDKSIKCEQNLGHDTMYWYKQDSKKFLKIMFSYNNKELIINETVPNRFSPKSPDKAHLNLHINSLELGDSAVYFCASSQEDRELFFGEGSRLTVL.

The chain employs TRBV2 and TRBJ1-1; D is undetermined. Trimming shortened V by 5 bases and J by 3 bases, and 7 bases separated the two germline ends. Per germline, CDR1 SNHLY and CDR2 FYNNEI. This CDR3 is 12 amino acids long. This CDR3 reads CASSREDTEAFF. The CDR3 DNA sequence: TGTGCCAGCAGTAGGGAGGACACTGAAGCTTTCTTT.

There are a few counts of this clonotype. The chain uses TRBV5-1 and TRBJ2-4, with 11 bases aligning to TRBD2. Germline V lookup: CDR1 SGHRS, CDR2 YFSETQ. The CDR3 sequence is 14 residues long. V was pared by 4 bases and J by 6 bases, with 3 bases of the junction left unmatched. This CDR3 is CASSATSGGNIQYF. The DNA for the CDR3 is TGCGCCAGCAGCGCTACTAGCGGGGGAAACATTCAGTACTTC. Looking up the rest from reference TRBV5-1 and TRBJ2-4 gives the full variable domain: KAGVTQTPRYLIKTRGQQVTLSCSPISGHRSVSWYQQTPGQGLQFLFEYFSETQRNKGNFPGRFSGRQFSNSRSEMNVSTLELGDSALYLCASSATSGGNIQYFGAGTRLSVL.

In its sample, this clonotype was seen a few times. The chain joins TRBV18 to TRBJ2-7, with D perhaps TRBD2 (7 bases). The germline CDR1 and CDR2 sequences are KGHSH and LQKENI. This CDR3 comprises 14 residues. The ends were cut back, 3 bases at V and 2 bases at J, with 11 bases in the middle. In nucleotides, the CDR3 is TGTGCCAGCTCACCGGGGGGGGGCCCCTACGAGCAGTACGTC. Protein product: CASSPGGGPYEQYV.

The chain carries TRBV7-9 and TRBJ1-4; D gene unclear. The germline V gene encodes CDR1 SEHNR and CDR2 FQNEAQ (reference sequence). The V and J ends lost 5 bases and 7 bases respectively, with 14 bases between them. CDR3 length equals 14 residues. This CDR3 reads CASSQYTEGEKLFF. The CDR3 DNA sequence: TGTGCCAGCAGCCAATACACCGAGGGTGAAAAACTGTTTTTT. Together with reference TRBV7-9 and TRBJ1-4, the CDR3 gives the full variable domain: DTGVSQNPRHKITKRGQNVTFRCDPISEHNRLYWYRQTLGQGPEFLTYFQNEAQLEKSRLLSDRFSAERPKGSFSTLEIQRTEQGDSAMYLCASSQYTEGEKLFFGSGTQLSVL.

The V call is TRBV28, the J call TRBJ1-2; D possibly corresponds to TRBD1 (5 bases). V dropped 3 bases and J dropped 4 bases, with 18 bases sitting between them. This CDR3 spans 16 amino acids. Germline assignment: CDR1 MDHEN and CDR2 SYDVKM. The CDR3 coding sequence is TGTGCCAGCAGTTTGGTGACCGGGACGGCGACCTATGGCTACACCTTC. This sequence encodes CASSLVTGTATYGYTF.